This T cell receptor beta chain was captured by sequencing in a study of blood T cell repertoires in COVID-19. Turning to the study itself: The origin of the acute and convalescent COVID-19 samples was the United States, Italy and Spain. In each case, the material was cDNA or gDNA derived from T cells, B-cell-depleted T cells, or PBMCs.

Assay used: immunoSEQ multiplex PCR; TCRdb lists only in-frame clones, some missing. The data hold hundreds of thousands of clones, with roughly 82% observed a single time. The germline CDR1 and CDR2 sequences are MDHEN and SYDVKM. The germline V and J ends were trimmed by 1 base and 1 base, with 7 bases remaining between them. CDR3 size: 14 residues. The chain uses TRBV28 and TRBJ2-5; D is uncertain. The specimen was peripheral blood. The sequence came from an elderly woman with COVID-19, enrolled during active disease. The CDR3 DNA is TGTGCCAGCAGTTTATTAGTTACCCAAGAGACCCAGTACTTC. Its protein product is CASSLLVTQETQYF.